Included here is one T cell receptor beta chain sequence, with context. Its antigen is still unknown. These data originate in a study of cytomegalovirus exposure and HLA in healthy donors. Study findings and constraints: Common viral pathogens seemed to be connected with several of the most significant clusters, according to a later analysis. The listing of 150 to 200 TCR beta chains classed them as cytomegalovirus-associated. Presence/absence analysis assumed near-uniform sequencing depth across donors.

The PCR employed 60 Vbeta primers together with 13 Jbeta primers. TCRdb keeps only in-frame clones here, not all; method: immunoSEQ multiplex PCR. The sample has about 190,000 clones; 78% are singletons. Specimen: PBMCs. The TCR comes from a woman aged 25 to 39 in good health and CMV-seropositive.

CDR3 DNA sequence: TGTGCCAACATCGCCTTGCGGGAGGAATCGTACAATGAGCAGTTCTTC. Translated: CANIALREESYNEQFF. The chain links TRBV6-4 to TRBJ2-1; 8 bases fit TRBD2. Germline CDR1 is MRHNA and CDR2 is SNTAGT. The CDR3 consists of 16 residues. Trimming removed 10 bases from V and 4 bases from J; junction bases left unmatched: 15.